This T cell receptor (beta chain) is from a study of identical twins. The V gene lost 3 bases and the J gene lost 6 bases, with 15 bases spanning the gap. The CDR3 extends over 14 amino acids. CDR1 is MNHNS, CDR2 SASEGT, per germline. In TCRdb, the 5' RACE reads were re-called with MiXCR into one record per CDR3 protein. The sample includes some 250,000 distinct CDR3 sequences, 6.5% of them seen just once. This clonotype was seen only a few times. The data were also submitted as part of a second study, on T cells expressing NK-cell markers. That report notes: Researchers got TCR beta repertoires out of sorted CD3+CD56+NKG2C+, CD3+CD56+NKG2C- and CD3+CD56-NKG2C+ T cells. A handful of donors showed these clonotypes also leading the CD3+CD56-NKG2C+ fraction.

This clonotype was sampled from a woman younger than 30 in good health. The chain links TRBV6-1 to TRBJ2-7, with D possibly being TRBD1 or TRBD2 (5 bases each). What was sequenced was CD8+ T cells sorted from blood. CDR3 sequence: CASSDYGAGTEQYF. CDR3 in DNA: TGTGCCAGCAGTGACTACGGAGCAGGGACCGAGCAGTACTTC.